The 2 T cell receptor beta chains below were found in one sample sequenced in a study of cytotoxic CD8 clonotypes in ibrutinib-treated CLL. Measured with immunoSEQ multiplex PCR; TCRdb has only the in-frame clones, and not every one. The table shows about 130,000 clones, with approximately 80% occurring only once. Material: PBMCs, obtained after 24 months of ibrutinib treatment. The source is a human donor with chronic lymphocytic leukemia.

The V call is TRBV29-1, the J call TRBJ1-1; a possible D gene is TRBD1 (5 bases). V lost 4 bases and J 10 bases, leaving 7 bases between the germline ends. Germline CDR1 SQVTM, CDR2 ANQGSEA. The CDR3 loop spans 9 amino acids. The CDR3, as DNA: TGCAGCGTTGGGGGGTTAGCTTTCTTT. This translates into CSVGGLAFF.

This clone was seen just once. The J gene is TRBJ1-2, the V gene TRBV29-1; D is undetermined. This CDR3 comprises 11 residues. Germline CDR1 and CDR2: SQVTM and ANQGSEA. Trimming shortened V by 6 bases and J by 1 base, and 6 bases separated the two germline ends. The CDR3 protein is CSVDDNYGYTF. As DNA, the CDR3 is TGCAGCGTGGACGATAACTATGGCTACACCTTC.